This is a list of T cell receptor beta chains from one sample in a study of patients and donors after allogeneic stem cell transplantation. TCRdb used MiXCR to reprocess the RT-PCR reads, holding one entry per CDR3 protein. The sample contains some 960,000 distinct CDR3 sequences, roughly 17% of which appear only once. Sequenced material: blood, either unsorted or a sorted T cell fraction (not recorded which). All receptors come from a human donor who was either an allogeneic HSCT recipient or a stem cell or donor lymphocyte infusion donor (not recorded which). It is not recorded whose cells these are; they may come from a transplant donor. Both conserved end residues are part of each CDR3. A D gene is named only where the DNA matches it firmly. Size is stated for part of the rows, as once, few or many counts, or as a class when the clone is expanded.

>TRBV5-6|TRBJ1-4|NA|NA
TGTGCCAGCAGCTTGGCCGGACTGACCCAAGAAAAACTGTTTTTT
CASSLAGLTQEKLFF
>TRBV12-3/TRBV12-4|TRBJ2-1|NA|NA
TGTGCCAGCACCTGGGCCCTTCACCTTCCCTCCTACAATGAGCAGTTCTTC
CASTWALHLPSYNEQFF
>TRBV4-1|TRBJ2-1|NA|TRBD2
TGCGCCAGCAGCCAAGATGTTCTAGCGGGGGGGCCGAATGAGCAGTTCTTC
CASSQDVLAGGPNEQFF
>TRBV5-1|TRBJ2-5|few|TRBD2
TGCGCCAGCAGCTCGACTAGCGGAGCAGAGACCCAGTACTTC
CASSSTSGAETQYF
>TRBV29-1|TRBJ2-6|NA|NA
TGCAGCGTTGAGGCGCGGACTCCCACTGGGGCCAACGTCCTGACTTTC
CSVEARTPTGANVLTF
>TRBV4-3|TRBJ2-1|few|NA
TGCGCCAGCAGCCAAGATCCGGGGCGGGAGCAGTTCTTC
CASSQDPGREQFF
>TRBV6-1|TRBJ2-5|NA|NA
TGTGCCAGCAGTGGAACTAGGACCCAGTACTTC
CASSGTRTQYF
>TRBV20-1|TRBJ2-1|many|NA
TGCAGTGCTACCCTCGGTAATGAGCAGTTCTTC
CSATLGNEQFF
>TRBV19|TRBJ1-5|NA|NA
TGTGCCAGTAGTAAGAGGAGCAGCAATCAGCCCCAGCATTTT
CASSKRSSNQPQHF
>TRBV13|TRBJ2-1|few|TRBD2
TGTGCCAGCAGCATAGGGACTAGCGGGAGAGGAGATGAGCAGTTCTTC
CASSIGTSGRGDEQFF
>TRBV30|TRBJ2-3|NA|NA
TGTGCCTGGAGTGACAGGACCACAGATACGCAGTATTTT
CAWSDRTTDTQYF
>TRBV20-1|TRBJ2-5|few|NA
TGCAGTGCTAGAGCCCGGGAGACGGGGCAAGAGACCCAGTACTTC
CSARARETGQETQYF
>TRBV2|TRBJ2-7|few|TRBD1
TGTGCCAGCAAACCCGGGACAGGGTCCTACGAGCAGTACTTC
CASKPGTGSYEQYF
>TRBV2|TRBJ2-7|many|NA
TGTGCCAGCCTCTCATACTACGAGCAGTACTTC
CASLSYYEQYF
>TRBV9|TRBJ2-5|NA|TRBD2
TGTGCCAGCAGCGAGGGGCTAGCGGGGAACCAAGAGACCCAGTACTTC
CASSEGLAGNQETQYF
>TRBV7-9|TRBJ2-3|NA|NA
TGTGCCATCGTCGATCGGTCCTCAGATACGCAGTATTTT
CAIVDRSSDTQYF
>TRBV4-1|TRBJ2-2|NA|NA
TGCGCCAGCCGAGACATGCTGAACACCGGGGAGCTGTTTTTT
CASRDMLNTGELFF
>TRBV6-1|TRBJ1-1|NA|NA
TGTGCCAGCAGCCTCCAAGGGGGGAGAGCTGAAGCTTTCTTT
CASSLQGGRAEAFF
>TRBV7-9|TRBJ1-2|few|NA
TGTGCCAGCAGCTTCAACCACGATGGCTACACCTTC
CASSFNHDGYTF
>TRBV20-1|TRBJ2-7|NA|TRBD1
TGCAGTGCTAGTACAGGGGCCTTCTACGAGCAGTACTTC
CSASTGAFYEQYF
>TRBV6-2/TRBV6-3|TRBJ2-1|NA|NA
TGTGCCAGCAACGTAGGACGGTTAGGTGAGCAGTTCTTC
CASNVGRLGEQFF
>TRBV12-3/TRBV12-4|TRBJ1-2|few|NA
TGTGCCAGCAGTTTAGAGGCCAGGGGTGGCTACACCTTC
CASSLEARGGYTF
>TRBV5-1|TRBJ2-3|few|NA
TGCGCCAGCAGTACGACCTTCGAGGATACGCAGTATTTT
CASSTTFEDTQYF
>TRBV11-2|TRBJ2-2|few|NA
TGTGCCAGCAGGAGTCTAGGGCGCACACAGAACACCGGGGAGCTGTTTTTT
CASRSLGRTQNTGELFF
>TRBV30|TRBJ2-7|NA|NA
TGTGCCTGGAGCCCTCCAACGTGGGGTGCCTACGAGCAGTACTTC
CAWSPPTWGAYEQYF
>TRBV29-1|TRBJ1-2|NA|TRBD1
TGCAGCGTTGATGTTCCGGGACAGGGGCTCAGTGGCTACACCTTC
CSVDVPGQGLSGYTF
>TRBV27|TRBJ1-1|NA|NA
TGTGGCAGCAGTTTAGGTCCGGGTGTCGGTGCCACTGAAGCTTTCTTT
CGSSLGPGVGATEAFF
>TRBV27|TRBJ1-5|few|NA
TGTGCCAGCAGTCCGGGCGGGGCCGGACAGCCCCAGCATTTT
CASSPGGAGQPQHF
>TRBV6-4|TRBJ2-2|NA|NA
TGTGCCAGCAGCCCTGAGGGAGGTCTCGCCGGGGAGCTGTTTTTT
CASSPEGGLAGELFF
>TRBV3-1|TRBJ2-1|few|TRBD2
TGTGCCAGCAGCCAAGCGTCAGCGGGGGGCAATGAGCAGTTCTTC
CASSQASAGGNEQFF
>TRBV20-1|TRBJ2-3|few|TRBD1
TGCAGTGCCCCCACGGACAGGCGCACAGATACGCAGTATTTT
CSAPTDRRTDTQYF
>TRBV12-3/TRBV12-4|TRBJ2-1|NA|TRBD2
TGTGCCAGCAGTTTAGGGTTCTGGGTGCTAGCGGAGAGCTCCTACAATGAGCAGTTCTTC
CASSLGFWVLAESSYNEQFF
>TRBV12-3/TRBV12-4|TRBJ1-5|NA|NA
TGTGCCAGCAGTCTCCAGGGGAGGCTGCCCCAGCATTTT
CASSLQGRLPQHF
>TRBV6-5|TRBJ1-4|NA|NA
TGTGCCAGCAGTTACCCAAAGGGGGGTTCTAATGAAAAACTGTTTTTT
CASSYPKGGSNEKLFF
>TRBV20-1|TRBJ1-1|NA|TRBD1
TGCAGTGCTAGGACAGGGGGCAAGACTGAAGCTTTCTTT
CSARTGGKTEAFF
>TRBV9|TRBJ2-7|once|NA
TGTGCCAGCAGCGCTCAGGCCCAGCTCCCCTACGAGCAGTACTTC
CASSAQAQLPYEQYF
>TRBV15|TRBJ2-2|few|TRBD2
TGTGCCACCAGCAGGGATCCGGGACTAGGCGATTCGAGCACCGGGGAGCTGTTTTTT
CATSRDPGLGDSSTGELFF
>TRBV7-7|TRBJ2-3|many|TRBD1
TGTGCCAGCAGCTTAGGTACAGGGGCCACAGATACGCAGTATTTT
CASSLGTGATDTQYF
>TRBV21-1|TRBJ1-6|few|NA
TGTGCCAGCAACCGGGACAGACGACCGTATTTTAATTCACCCCTCCACTTT
CASNRDRRPYFNSPLHF
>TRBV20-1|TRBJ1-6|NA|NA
TGCAGTGCTAGTTGGGGAAGCTCCTATAATTCACCCCTCCACTTT
CSASWGSSYNSPLHF
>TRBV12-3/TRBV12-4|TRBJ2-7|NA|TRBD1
TGTGCCAGCAGTTTTTTGAGGGGGCGCGACGAGCAGTACTTC
CASSFLRGRDEQYF
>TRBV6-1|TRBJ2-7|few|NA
TGTGCCAGCAGGGAGACTTCGGCCTCCTACGAGCAGTACTTC
CASRETSASYEQYF
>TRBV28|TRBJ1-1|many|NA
TGTGCCAGCAGTTTGAGTCGGGGCCTGAACACTGAAGCTTTCTTT
CASSLSRGLNTEAFF
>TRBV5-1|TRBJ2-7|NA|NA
TGCGCCAGCAGTCCCCTGGAGGTGAGATCCTACGAGCAGTACTTC
CASSPLEVRSYEQYF
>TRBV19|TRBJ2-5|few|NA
TGTGCCAGTAGTATAGCATGGGGGGGCGAGACCCAGTACTTC
CASSIAWGGETQYF
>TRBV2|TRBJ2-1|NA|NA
TGTGCCAGCATCGCGGGGTCCTACAATGAGCAGTTCTTC
CASIAGSYNEQFF
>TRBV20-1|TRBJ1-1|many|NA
TGCAGTGCTCCGACAGGGAACACTGAAGCTTTCTTT
CSAPTGNTEAFF
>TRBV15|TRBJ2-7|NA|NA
TGTGCCACCAGCAGGGTGGGGGGAACCTACGAGCAGTACTTC
CATSRVGGTYEQYF
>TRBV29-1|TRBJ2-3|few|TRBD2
TGCAGCGTTGCATCGGGGGGAAGCACAGATACGCAGTATTTT
CSVASGGSTDTQYF
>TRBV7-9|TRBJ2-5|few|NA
TGTGCCAGCAGCTTAGAGAACTATCAAGAGACCCAGTACTTC
CASSLENYQETQYF
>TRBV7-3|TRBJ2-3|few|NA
TGTGCCAGCAGCTCTTATGGGACAACAAGGACAGATACGCAGTATTTT
CASSSYGTTRTDTQYF
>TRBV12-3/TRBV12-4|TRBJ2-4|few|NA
TGTGCCAGCAGTATTTCCTCTAAAAACATTCAGTACTTC
CASSISSKNIQYF
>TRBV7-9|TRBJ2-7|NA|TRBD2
TGTGCCAGCAGCTTAGCGGGAGGGCCAGGACTCCCCTACGAGCAGTACTTC
CASSLAGGPGLPYEQYF